This TCR beta chain is drawn from a study of identical twins. Whole-study results and caveats: The study found that models underestimated out-of-frame TCR alpha sharing in monozygotic twins.

As to this clonotype: Its specificity is unknown.

In TCRdb, the 5' RACE reads were re-called with MiXCR into one record per CDR3 protein. Of about 790,000 distinct CDR3 sequences listed, 15% to 20% were seen once; the top ten hold around 12%. V gave up 3 bases and J gave up 9 bases, with 11 bases separating them. The CDR3 has 12 amino acids. The same sample was also studied in work on T cells expressing NK-cell markers. That source adds: Of eight sequenced donors, seven were HCMV-seropositive and one HCMV-seronegative. In about six donors, dominant NKG2C+ clonotypes were roughly 1.0-7.5% of CD8+ T cells. Several donors' CD3+CD56-NKG2C+ cells were dominated by the same clonotypes.

Sequences were obtained from PBMCs. The source of this sequence is a woman in her late teens or twenties in good health. V is TRBV12-3 or TRBV12-4 and J is TRBJ1-1; possibly TRBD1 for D (6 bases). The CDR3 protein is CASSFGQIKAFF. The CDR3 DNA sequence: TGTGCCAGCAGTTTCGGACAGATTAAAGCTTTCTTT.